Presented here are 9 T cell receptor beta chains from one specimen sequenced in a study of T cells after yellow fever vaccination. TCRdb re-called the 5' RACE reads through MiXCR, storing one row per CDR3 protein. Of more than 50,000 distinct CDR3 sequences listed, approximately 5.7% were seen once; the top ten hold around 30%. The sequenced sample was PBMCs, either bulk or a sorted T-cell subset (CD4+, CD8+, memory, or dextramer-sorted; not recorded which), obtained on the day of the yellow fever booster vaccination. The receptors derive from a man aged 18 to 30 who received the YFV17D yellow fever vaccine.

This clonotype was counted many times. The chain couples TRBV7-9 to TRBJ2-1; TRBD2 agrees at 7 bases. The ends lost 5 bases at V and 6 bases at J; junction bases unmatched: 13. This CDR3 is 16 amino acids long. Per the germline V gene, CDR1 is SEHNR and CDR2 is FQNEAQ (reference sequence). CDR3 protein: CASSARLAGRANEQFF. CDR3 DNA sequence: TGTGCCAGCAGCGCGCGACTAGCCGGGCGGGCCAATGAGCAGTTCTTC.

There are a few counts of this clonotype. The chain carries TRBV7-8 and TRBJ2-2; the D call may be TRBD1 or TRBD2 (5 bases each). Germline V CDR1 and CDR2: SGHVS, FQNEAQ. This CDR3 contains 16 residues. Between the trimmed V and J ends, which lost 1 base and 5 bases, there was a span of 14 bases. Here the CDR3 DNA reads TGTGCCAGCAGCTTAGAAATAGGGGAGAGGACCGGGGAGCTGTTTTTT. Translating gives CASSLEIGERTGELFF.

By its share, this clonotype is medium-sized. This chain's CDR3 is CASSLGLMRRVDFF. In nucleotides, the CDR3 is TGTGCCAGCAGCTTAGGCCTAATGAGGAGGGTCGATTTCTTT. The chain combines TRBV13 with TRBJ1-1, with D hard to call. Trimming stripped 0 bases from V and 13 bases from J, with 18 bases between. This CDR3 has 14 residues. CDR1 is PRHDT, CDR2 FYEKMQ, per germline (reference sequence).

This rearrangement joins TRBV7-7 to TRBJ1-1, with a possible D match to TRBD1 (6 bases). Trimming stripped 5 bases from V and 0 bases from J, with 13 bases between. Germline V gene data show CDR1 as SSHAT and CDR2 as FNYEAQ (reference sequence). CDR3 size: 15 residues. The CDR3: CASSTLDRLNTEAFF. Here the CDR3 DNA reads TGTGCCAGCAGCACCCTAGACAGGCTGAACACTGAAGCTTTCTTT.

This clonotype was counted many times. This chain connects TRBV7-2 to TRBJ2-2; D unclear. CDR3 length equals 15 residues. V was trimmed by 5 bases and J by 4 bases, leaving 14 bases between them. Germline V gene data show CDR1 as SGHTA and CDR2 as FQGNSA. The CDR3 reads CASSQGGTITGELFF. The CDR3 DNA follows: TGTGCCAGCAGCCAAGGCGGCACTATCACCGGGGAGCTGTTTTTT.

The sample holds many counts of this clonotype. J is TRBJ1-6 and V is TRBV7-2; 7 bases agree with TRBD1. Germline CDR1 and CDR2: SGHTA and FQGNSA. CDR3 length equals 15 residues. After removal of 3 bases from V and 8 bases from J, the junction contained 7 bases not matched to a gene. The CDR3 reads CASSFVGGLDSPLHF. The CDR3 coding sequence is TGTGCCAGCAGCTTCGTAGGGGGCTTGGATTCACCCCTCCACTTT.

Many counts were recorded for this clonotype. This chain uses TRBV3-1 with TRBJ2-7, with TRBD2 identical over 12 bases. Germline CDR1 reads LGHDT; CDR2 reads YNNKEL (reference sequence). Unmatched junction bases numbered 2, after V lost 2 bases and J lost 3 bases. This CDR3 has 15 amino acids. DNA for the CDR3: TGTGCCAGCAGCCAAAGACTAGCGGGGGACTACGAGCAGTACTTC. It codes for CASSQRLAGDYEQYF.

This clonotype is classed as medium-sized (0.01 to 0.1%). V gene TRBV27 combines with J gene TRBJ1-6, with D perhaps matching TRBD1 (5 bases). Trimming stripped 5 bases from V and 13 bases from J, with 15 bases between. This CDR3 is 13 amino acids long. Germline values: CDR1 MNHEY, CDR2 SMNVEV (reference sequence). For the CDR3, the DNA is TGTGCCAGCAGTCAGGGTGGGGTTACGCCCCTCCACTTT. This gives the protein CASSQGGVTPLHF.

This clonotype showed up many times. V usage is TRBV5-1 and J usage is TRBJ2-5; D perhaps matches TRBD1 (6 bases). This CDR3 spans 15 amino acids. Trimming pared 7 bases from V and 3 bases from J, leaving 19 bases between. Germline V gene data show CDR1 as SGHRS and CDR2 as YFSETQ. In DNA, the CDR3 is TGCGCCAGCCTCCCCCACGTGGACAGCAAAGAGACCCAGTACTTC. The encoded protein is CASLPHVDSKETQYF.